This T cell receptor (beta chain) was recovered during a study of identical twins. This CDR3 contains 15 residues. Trimming removed 3 bases from V and 7 bases from J; junction bases left unmatched: 10. The study's findings and limits: Compared with unrelated sharing, twin-shared out-of-frame alpha sequences had more low-probability sequences. Abundant beta clonotypes from cord blood bore fewer insertions; memory repertoires lacked this pattern.

TCRdb re-called the 5' RACE reads through MiXCR, storing one row per CDR3 protein. Found here are hundreds of thousands of distinct CDR3 sequences, less than 7% of them singletons; the top ten hold 1.5% to 2%. Concerning this clonotype itself: Its antigen is unknown.

The chain has TRBV12-3 or TRBV12-4 and TRBJ2-7; 9 nucleotides line up with TRBD1. The sample consisted of naive T cells sorted from blood. The receptor was derived from a man younger than 30 in good health. The CDR3 coding sequence is TGTGCCAGCAGTTTGGGGACAGGGTTGTTTGGAGAGCAGTACTTC. Translation gives CASSLGTGLFGEQYF.